These T cell receptor beta chains were read from a single sample in a study of blood T cell repertoires in COVID-19. Using immunoSEQ multiplex PCR, the repertoire was profiled, and TCRdb retains in-frame clones only, with some absent. The sample comprises about 270,000 clones, less than 90% of which are singletons, and 3% rests with the top ten. Sequencing used PBMCs or T cells enriched from blood (not recorded which). These receptors were obtained from a woman between 50 and 59 years old who had recovered from COVID-19. Both conserved end residues are trimmed from each CDR3. The order of the fields is J gene, clone size, V gene, CDR3 protein. Expanded clones get a size class; other rows say once, few or many, or leave the size out.

j_gene: TRBJ2-1; abundance: .; v_gene: TRBV7-6; CDR3aa: ASSLAQAGRIDEQF
j_gene: TRBJ2-1; abundance: .; v_gene: TRBV24-1; CDR3aa: ATSASRTRRANEQF
j_gene: TRBJ1-5; abundance: .; v_gene: TRBV6-5; CDR3aa: ASSPEGPFNQPQH
j_gene: TRBJ2-4; abundance: .; v_gene: TRBV11-2; CDR3aa: ASSLTSGLNIQY
j_gene: TRBJ1-4; abundance: .; v_gene: TRBV2; CDR3aa: ASSPEGGWRANEKLF
j_gene: TRBJ1-5; abundance: .; v_gene: TRBV10-3; CDR3aa: AISVGQGYQPQH
j_gene: TRBJ1-2; abundance: once; v_gene: TRBV7-2; CDR3aa: ASSLVYRGYGYT
j_gene: TRBJ2-5; abundance: .; v_gene: TRBV28; CDR3aa: ASSTGTSGEETQY
j_gene: TRBJ1-3; abundance: .; v_gene: TRBV30; CDR3aa: AWTLPGTRISGNTIY
j_gene: TRBJ1-1; abundance: .; v_gene: TRBV9; CDR3aa: ASSPWTENTEAF
j_gene: TRBJ1-4; abundance: .; v_gene: TRBV28; CDR3aa: ASSQGGADNEKLF
j_gene: TRBJ2-1; abundance: .; v_gene: TRBV9; CDR3aa: ASSGLQSAGTYNEQF
j_gene: TRBJ1-2; abundance: .; v_gene: TRBV28; CDR3aa: ASSVSGNYGYT
j_gene: TRBJ1-5; abundance: .; v_gene: TRBV6-5; CDR3aa: ASTARERQPQH
j_gene: TRBJ1-1; abundance: .; v_gene: TRBV7-8; CDR3aa: ASSSTGAAF
j_gene: TRBJ2-7; abundance: .; v_gene: TRBV28; CDR3aa: ASSLPGQFSYEQY
j_gene: TRBJ1-4; abundance: .; v_gene: TRBV13; CDR3aa: ASSLGQDRVGKLF
j_gene: TRBJ1-6; abundance: .; v_gene: TRBV5-6; CDR3aa: ASSFRQGLEDNSPLH
j_gene: TRBJ2-1; abundance: .; v_gene: TRBV11-3; CDR3aa: ASSLDRYNEQF
j_gene: TRBJ1-6; abundance: .; v_gene: TRBV7-9; CDR3aa: ASSSQGQAGSPLH
j_gene: TRBJ1-6; abundance: .; v_gene: TRBV27; CDR3aa: ASSSPLQPLH
j_gene: TRBJ1-2; abundance: few; v_gene: TRBV28; CDR3aa: ASRPRPGTVARYGYT
j_gene: TRBJ2-1; abundance: .; v_gene: TRBV28; CDR3aa: ASRGTNFSKSYNEQF
j_gene: TRBJ1-2; abundance: .; v_gene: TRBV6-5; CDR3aa: ASSYLGSGFIGYT
j_gene: TRBJ1-2; abundance: .; v_gene: TRBV30; CDR3aa: AWRATGSFGYT
j_gene: TRBJ2-3; abundance: .; v_gene: TRBV5-4; CDR3aa: ASSDPTSGSLSQY
j_gene: TRBJ2-7; abundance: .; v_gene: TRBV12-3/TRBV12-4; CDR3aa: ASSPTGFYEQY
j_gene: TRBJ2-3; abundance: .; v_gene: TRBV7-9; CDR3aa: ASSLPSGLSTDTQY
j_gene: TRBJ2-2; abundance: many; v_gene: TRBV30; CDR3aa: AWSVRLARNTGELF
j_gene: TRBJ1-1; abundance: .; v_gene: TRBV20-1; CDR3aa: SASRVSGMAEAF
j_gene: TRBJ1-5; abundance: .; v_gene: TRBV28; CDR3aa: ASSSIELSNQPQH
j_gene: TRBJ1-1; abundance: .; v_gene: TRBV7-2; CDR3aa: ASSLASPLNTEAF
j_gene: TRBJ2-2; abundance: once; v_gene: TRBV7-2; CDR3aa: ASSRGSGRGVRTGELF
j_gene: TRBJ1-2; abundance: few; v_gene: TRBV5-4; CDR3aa: ASSQDRGNYGYT
j_gene: TRBJ1-5; abundance: .; v_gene: TRBV30; CDR3aa: AWSSGVNQPQH
j_gene: TRBJ2-2; abundance: .; v_gene: TRBV19; CDR3aa: ASSSGTGGTGELF
j_gene: TRBJ2-7; abundance: .; v_gene: TRBV2; CDR3aa: ASTRPSYEQY
j_gene: TRBJ2-2; abundance: .; v_gene: TRBV30; CDR3aa: AWAPAGRGTGELF
j_gene: TRBJ1-2; abundance: .; v_gene: TRBV14; CDR3aa: ASSQQGGRHLRYGYT
j_gene: TRBJ2-3; abundance: .; v_gene: TRBV28; CDR3aa: ASIRSGSTDTQY
j_gene: TRBJ1-1; abundance: few; v_gene: TRBV28; CDR3aa: ASSSSVSRVNTEAF
j_gene: TRBJ1-6; abundance: .; v_gene: TRBV30; CDR3aa: AWSLGDGALH
j_gene: TRBJ2-7; abundance: .; v_gene: TRBV27; CDR3aa: ASTRSGLAGVYEQY
j_gene: TRBJ1-1; abundance: .; v_gene: TRBV10-3; CDR3aa: AISERSGTEAF
j_gene: TRBJ1-3; abundance: few; v_gene: TRBV14; CDR3aa: ASSQVLGTRATYNTIY
j_gene: TRBJ1-1; abundance: .; v_gene: TRBV28; CDR3aa: ASRYPTGGKSF
j_gene: TRBJ2-7; abundance: .; v_gene: TRBV2; CDR3aa: ASSRLGTSLIYEQY
j_gene: TRBJ1-2; abundance: once; v_gene: TRBV7-9; CDR3aa: ASSPPSGQGSGYT
j_gene: TRBJ1-3; abundance: .; v_gene: TRBV9; CDR3aa: ASSVGSSGAGNTIY
j_gene: TRBJ1-6; abundance: .; v_gene: TRBV18; CDR3aa: ASSPTGGSPLH
j_gene: TRBJ2-1; abundance: once; v_gene: TRBV24-1; CDR3aa: ATSDTGTSALNEQF
j_gene: TRBJ2-3; abundance: .; v_gene: TRBV15; CDR3aa: ATSSGGSLERD